What follows are 26 T cell receptor beta chains derived from one specimen sequenced in a study of prognosis after radiotherapy for stage I lung cancer. Two rounds of multiplex PCR amplified TCR beta CDR3 from genomic DNA. During first-round PCR, primers specific to each TRBV and TRBJ gene were used. In TCRdb, the multiplex PCR reads were re-called with MiXCR into one record per CDR3 protein. Of about 24,000 distinct CDR3 sequences listed, around 40% are singletons. The sample consisted of PBMCs, taken before or after stereotactic body radiation therapy (not recorded which). The receptors here all came from a donor aged 50 or older with non-small cell lung cancer.

This clonotype was observed at least ten times. V is TRBV6-4 and J is TRBJ2-2, with D perhaps TRBD2 (6 bases). Trimming left V 5 bases short and J 5 bases short, with 15 bases between. The germline CDR1 and CDR2 sequences are MRHNA and SNTAGT. The CDR3 is 15 amino acids. Written as DNA, the CDR3 is TGTGCCAGCAGTCTCGGACGAGGGAGGACCGGGGAGCTGTTTTTT. Translated: CASSLGRGRTGELFF.

This clonotype has at least ten counts. V is TRBV29-1 and J is TRBJ2-1, with TRBD2 matching 13 bases. Trimming took 5 bases from V and 5 from J; bases not matched to a gene: 6. The CDR3 sequence is 15 residues long. Germline CDR1 and CDR2: SQVTM and ANQGSEA. The CDR3 loop reads CSVLTGTSGNNEQFF. The CDR3 bases are TGCAGCGTTTTGACCGGGACTAGCGGGAACAATGAGCAGTTCTTC.

With respect to this clonotype: A much larger clone differs from this one at a single base, so this may be a read error. J is TRBJ1-5 and V is TRBV12-3 or TRBV12-4; 9 bases align to TRBD1. CDR3 length: 17 amino acids. J lost 0 bases, V lost 6 bases, and 9 bases had no gene match. CDR3 nucleotides: TGTGCCAGCAGCCCCATAGGACAGGGGAGTAGCAATCAGCCCCAGCATTTT. Its translation: CASSPIGQGSSNQPQHF.

This clonotype was counted at least ten times. V and J are TRBV12-3 or TRBV12-4 and TRBJ2-2; 7 positions match TRBD1. This CDR3 has 13 residues. The junction had 4 bases not matched to a gene; V was cut back by 5 bases and J by 7 bases. CDR3 coding DNA: TGTGCCAGCAGTCCACAGGGGTTCGGGGAGCTGTTTTTT. This codes for CASSPQGFGELFF.

This clonotype is medium-sized. The chain employs TRBV20-1 and TRBJ1-1; D not certain. Trimming took 2 bases from V and 3 from J, leaving 13 bases between them. From germline, CDR1 is DFQATT and CDR2 SNEGSKA (reference sequence). The CDR3 runs 14 residues. The CDR3 spells CSARTARDHTEAFF. The CDR3 nucleotides read TGCAGTGCTAGAACGGCCAGAGATCACACTGAAGCTTTCTTT.

This chain connects TRBV20-1 to TRBJ1-2; D gene unclear. Germline V gene lookup returns CDR1 DFQATT and CDR2 SNEGSKA (reference sequence). This CDR3 comprises 12 residues. The V end lost 6 bases, the J end lost 8 bases, and 16 bases lay between the germline ends. CDR3 nucleotides: TGCAGTGCCCAGGCGAGCTCTGGAGGCTACACCTTC. Translation: CSAQASSGGYTF.

V usage is TRBV24-1 and J usage is TRBJ2-1; 8 bases fit TRBD2. V trimming: 4 bases; J trimming: 9 bases; junction bases outside the gene matches: 16. CDR3 length: 17 residues. Germline values: CDR1 KGHDR, CDR2 SFDVKD. CDR3 amino acids: CATSDWTSWKMGGEQFF. As DNA, the CDR3 is TGTGCCACCAGTGACTGGACTAGCTGGAAGATGGGGGGTGAGCAGTTCTTC.

CDR3 residues: CASSYSGAWAGELFF. CDR3 sequence (DNA): TGTGCCAGCAGTTACTCAGGGGCATGGGCCGGGGAGCTGTTTTTT. The chain recombines TRBV6-2 or TRBV6-3 with TRBJ2-2; tentative D call: TRBD1 (5 bases). From germline, CDR1 is MNHEY and CDR2 SVGEGT. Trimming left V 0 bases short and J 6 bases short, with 11 bases between. The CDR3 length is 15 residues.

This clonotype was recorded at least ten times. The chain employs TRBV19 and TRBJ2-2; tentatively, D is TRBD2 (6 bases). Germline V gene data show CDR1 as LNHDA and CDR2 as SQIVND (reference sequence). The CDR3 has 16 residues. Trimming pared 5 bases from V and 4 bases from J, leaving 17 bases between. The CDR3 is CASSGLREEGTGELFF. For the CDR3, the DNA is TGTGCCAGTAGTGGTTTGAGGGAGGAGGGCACCGGGGAGCTGTTTTTT.

V gene TRBV6-2 or TRBV6-3 combines with J gene TRBJ1-5; D call uncertain. Per germline, CDR1 MNHEY and CDR2 SVGEGT. The CDR3 runs to 11 residues. V gave up 6 bases and J gave up 5 bases, with 5 bases separating them. The CDR3 DNA follows: TGTGCCAGCAGGACCGATCAGCCCCAGCATTTT. This sequence encodes CASRTDQPQHF.

Concerning this clonotype: A much larger clone differs from this one at a single base, so this may be a read error. The chain joins TRBV19 to TRBJ1-2; the D is unclear. Between the trimmed V and J ends, which lost 3 bases and 6 bases, there was a span of 11 bases. The germline CDR1 and CDR2 sequences are LNHDA and SQIVND (reference sequence). The CDR3 is 13 amino acids. The CDR3: CASSIDAAHGYTF. CDR3 bases: TGTGCCAGTAGTATTGACGCAGCCCATGGCTACACCTTC.

Of note for this clonotype: One junction end does not reproduce the germline sequence, and a read error may be involved. The gene calls are TRBV5-6 and TRBJ2-2; no firm D call. Germline V gene sequence: CDR1 SGHDT, CDR2 YYEEEE. The CDR3 runs 15 residues. The CDR3 sequence is CASSLGSVRTEELFF. CDR3 nucleotide sequence: TGTGCCAGCAGCTTGGGATCTGTAAGGACCGAGGAGCTGTTTTTT.

By sample share, this clonotype is medium-sized. The chain has TRBV11-3 and TRBJ2-7; D remains unclear. Trimming took off 5 bases at V and 0 bases at J, with 11 bases between the two ends. From germline, CDR1 is SGHNT and CDR2 YENEEA. This CDR3 region has 14 residues. CDR3 loop: CASSPGGISYEQYF. Here the CDR3 DNA reads TGTGCCAGCAGCCCCGGTGGGATCTCCTACGAGCAGTACTTC.

By proportion, this clonotype is large. The gene calls are TRBV7-9 and TRBJ2-1, with D hard to call. Germline CDR1 SEHNR, CDR2 FQNEAQ (reference sequence). The CDR3 spans 15 residues. Trimming stripped 3 bases from V and 1 base from J, with 10 bases between. CDR3 DNA sequence: TGTGCCAGCAGCTTGAAAATCGTATCCTACAATGAGCAGTTCTTC. Translated, it gives CASSLKIVSYNEQFF.

V is TRBV20-1 and J is TRBJ2-1; TRBD2 is a possible D gene (6 bases). Trimming removed 7 bases from V and 8 bases from J, with 21 bases in between. This CDR3 comprises 14 residues. Germline values: CDR1 DFQATT, CDR2 SNEGSKA (reference sequence). Here the CDR3 reads CSGQGGVSVYEQFF. In DNA, the CDR3 is TGCAGTGGCCAGGGAGGTGTCTCAGTATATGAGCAGTTCTTC.

Comment on this clonotype: One end of the junction fails to match germline, which may point to a read error. The chain joins TRBV6-1 to TRBJ1-2, with unresolved D. This CDR3 comprises 13 residues. Germline CDR1 MNHNS, CDR2 SASEGT. The CDR3 sequence: CASIPRPNYAYTF. As DNA, the CDR3 is TGTGCCAGCATTCCACGTCCTAACTATGCCTACACCTTC.

The gene calls are TRBV4-2 and TRBJ1-1, with D possibly matching TRBD1 (5 bases). CDR3 length: 15 residues. V was shortened by 3 bases and J by 4 bases, with 15 bases between the two germline ends. CDR1 LGHNA and CDR2 YNFKEQ come from the germline V gene. The CDR3 DNA reads as TGTGCCAGCAGCCATAAAGAGGCCGGGGGCACTGAAGCTTTCTTT. Protein: CASSHKEAGGTEAFF.

As to this clonotype: Without the conserved terminal phenylalanine or tryptophan, this CDR3 likely stems from a read error. Because the CDR3's place on the DNA is in doubt, the DNA is left out and the CDR3 is given as listed by TCRdb. The chain uses TRBV28 and TRBJ2-7; the table gives TRBD2 as D, unverified against the DNA. The CDR3 length is 14 residues, termini included. CDR1 is MDHEN, CDR2 SYDVKM, per germline. This chain's CDR3 is CASSLGGRAYEQYL.

This clonotype occurred a few times. A junction end diverges from the germline sequence, so it may reflect a read error. The chain is built from TRBV9 and TRBJ2-5; D is tentatively TRBD1 or TRBD2 (5 bases each). The CDR3 consists of 14 residues. The germline gives CDR1 SGDLS, CDR2 YYNGEE. The CDR3 nucleotides are TGTGCCACCAGCGCTACCGGGACGGAAGAGACCCAGTACTTC. Protein: CATSATGTEETQYF.

The V call is TRBV7-9, the J call TRBJ2-1; 9 bases agree with TRBD2. Trimming removed 9 bases from V and 4 bases from J; junction bases left unmatched: 16. Looked up from germline, CDR1 is SEHNR and CDR2 is FQNEAQ (reference sequence). The CDR3 sequence is 17 residues long. CDR3 amino acids: CASSPRVTSGSYNEQFF. DNA of the CDR3: TGTGCCAGTAGCCCGAGAGTGACTAGCGGATCTTACAATGAGCAGTTCTTC.

This clonotype was seen a handful of times. The V and J genes are TRBV6-1 and TRBJ2-5, with D possibly matching TRBD2 (6 bases). Trimming took 7 bases from V and 2 from J, leaving 17 bases between them. Germline V CDR1 and CDR2: MNHNS, SASEGT. There are 15 residues in the CDR3. Here the CDR3 DNA reads TGTGCCAGCACTTTCTTGGCGGGGAGGCAAGAGACCCAGTACTTC. Translating gives CASTFLAGRQETQYF.

This clonotype was detected ten times or more. The V gene is TRBV18, the J gene TRBJ2-3; 7 bases are shared with TRBD1. Germline V CDR1 and CDR2: KGHSH, LQKENI. The CDR3 runs to 16 residues. J lost 0 bases, V lost 4 bases, and 7 bases had no gene match. The CDR3 DNA reads as TGTGCCAGCTCACTATTTGCCAGGGGGAGCACAGATACGCAGTATTTT. It encodes CASSLFARGSTDTQYF.

This clonotype is labeled medium-sized. The chain employs TRBV7-9 and TRBJ2-7; weak D call: TRBD1 (6 bases). Germline assignment: CDR1 SEHNR and CDR2 FQNEAQ (reference sequence). Between the trimmed V and J ends, which lost 9 bases and 4 bases, there was a span of 16 bases. The CDR3 length is 13 residues. CDR3 in DNA: TGTGCCAGTAAAGAGCAGGGGAAGTACGAGCAGTACTTC. Translation gives CASKEQGKYEQYF.

Many counts were recorded for this clonotype. CDR3 bases: TGTGCCAGCAGCCGACCTCCTATAGCGGGAGTGGGGTACGAGCAGTACTTC. It codes for CASSRPPIAGVGYEQYF. The V and J genes are TRBV11-3 and TRBJ2-7, with 9 bases that match TRBD2. The CDR3 runs to 17 residues. Germline loops: CDR1 SGHNT, CDR2 YENEEA. Unmatched junction bases numbered 15, after V lost 5 bases and J lost 4 bases.

Notes on this clonotype: The CDR3 end shows no conserved phenylalanine or tryptophan, and so a read error is likely. The rearrangement links TRBV5-1 to TRBJ1-6; D gene uncertain. The length of the CDR3 is 14 residues. Germline V gene data show CDR1 as SGHRS and CDR2 as YFSETQ. V was trimmed by 3 bases and J by 8 bases, leaving 12 bases between them. The chain's CDR3 is CASSSDLDDSPLHL. The CDR3 DNA reads TGCGCCAGCAGCTCGGACCTGGACGATTCACCCCTCCACCTT.

This clonotype was observed at least ten times. Here the CDR3 reads CASILGEKLFF. The CDR3 DNA is TGTGCCAGCATCCTGGGGGAAAAACTGTTTTTT. This rearrangement joins TRBV28 to TRBJ1-4, with unresolved D. CDR1 and CDR2 from the germline V gene are MDHEN and SYDVKM. Trimming shortened V by 7 bases and J by 8 bases, and 8 bases separated the two germline ends. The CDR3 length is 11 residues.